These T cell receptor beta chains were read from a single sample in a study of T cell repertoires in cytomegalovirus infection. TCRdb used MiXCR to reprocess the reads, holding one entry per CDR3 protein. This sample has about 920,000 distinct CDR3 sequences, with roughly a third found just once. The antigens for these receptors are not known. The specimen was cultured CD8+ T cells from PBMCs, collected from culture after CMV antigen stimulation. The source of these receptors is a human donor in good health (CMV status not recorded). Some clones in this sample may be carry-over from other donors' samples. The CDR3 runs from the conserved cysteine through the conserved F or W. A D gene is named only where the DNA matches it firmly. Size values are once, few and many counts, or a class for expanded clones, and some rows have none.

v_gene: TRBV6-4; d_gene: TRBD1; j_gene: TRBJ2-3; abundance: NA; CDR3aa: CASSEAGTGGSADTQYF; CDR3nt: TGTGCCAGCAGTGAGGCCGGGACAGGGGGATCGGCAGATACGCAGTATTTT
v_gene: TRBV2; d_gene: NA; j_gene: TRBJ1-1; abundance: once; CDR3aa: CARRGRGEAFF; CDR3nt: TGTGCCAGAAGGGGGAGGGGTGAAGCTTTCTTT
v_gene: TRBV6-1; d_gene: NA; j_gene: TRBJ2-7; abundance: many; CDR3aa: CASIPGADGEQYF; CDR3nt: TGTGCCAGCATACCAGGGGCGGATGGCGAGCAGTACTTC
v_gene: TRBV6-2/TRBV6-3; d_gene: TRBD1; j_gene: TRBJ1-5; abundance: NA; CDR3aa: CASSTGTAFNQPQHF; CDR3nt: TGTGCCAGCAGTACCGGGACAGCCTTCAATCAGCCCCAGCATTTT
v_gene: TRBV7-3; d_gene: NA; j_gene: TRBJ2-6; abundance: few; CDR3aa: CASSYISGANVLTF; CDR3nt: TGTGCCAGTAGTTACATCTCTGGGGCCAACGTCCTGACTTTC
v_gene: TRBV20-1; d_gene: TRBD1; j_gene: TRBJ1-5; abundance: once; CDR3aa: CSAKTGAGVAQPQHF; CDR3nt: TGCAGTGCTAAGACAGGGGCGGGAGTTGCTCAGCCCCAGCATTTT
v_gene: TRBV7-8; d_gene: NA; j_gene: TRBJ1-4; abundance: many; CDR3aa: CASSLSGTVATNEKLFF; CDR3nt: TGTGCCAGCAGCTTATCCGGGACCGTAGCAACTAATGAAAAACTGTTTTTT
v_gene: TRBV6-1; d_gene: NA; j_gene: TRBJ1-5; abundance: NA; CDR3aa: CASRAGSNQPQHF; CDR3nt: TGTGCCAGCCGAGCGGGATCTAATCAGCCCCAGCATTTT
v_gene: TRBV12-3/TRBV12-4; d_gene: TRBD1; j_gene: TRBJ1-3; abundance: many; CDR3aa: CASSTGTGNTIYF; CDR3nt: TGTGCCAGCTCGACAGGGACTGGAAACACCATATATTTT
v_gene: TRBV10-2; d_gene: NA; j_gene: TRBJ2-1; abundance: few; CDR3aa: CASITGYGEQFF; CDR3nt: TGCGCCAGCATAACAGGGTACGGTGAGCAGTTCTTC
v_gene: TRBV4-1; d_gene: NA; j_gene: TRBJ2-1; abundance: NA; CDR3aa: CASSQDPSTETPYNEQFF; CDR3nt: TGCGCCAGCAGCCAAGATCCCTCGACAGAAACCCCCTACAATGAGCAGTTCTTC
v_gene: TRBV12-3/TRBV12-4; d_gene: NA; j_gene: TRBJ2-1; abundance: few; CDR3aa: CASSLGFVNEQFF; CDR3nt: TGTGCCAGCAGTTTAGGTTTTGTAAATGAGCAGTTCTTC
v_gene: TRBV2; d_gene: NA; j_gene: TRBJ1-3; abundance: NA; CDR3aa: CVAEVETRGNTIYF; CDR3nt: TGTGTCGCCGAGGTAGAGACCAGGGGAAACACCATATATTTT
v_gene: TRBV7-9; d_gene: NA; j_gene: TRBJ1-6; abundance: NA; CDR3aa: CASSSDRDSPLHF; CDR3nt: TGTGCCAGCAGCTCAGACAGAGATTCACCCCTCCACTTT
v_gene: TRBV7-9; d_gene: NA; j_gene: TRBJ1-1; abundance: NA; CDR3aa: CASSFFTLGGGLRGTEAFF; CDR3nt: TGTGCCAGCAGTTTTTTCACGCTGGGGGGGGGCCTCAGGGGCACTGAAGCTTTCTTT
v_gene: TRBV5-8; d_gene: TRBD1; j_gene: TRBJ1-4; abundance: NA; CDR3aa: CASSPGQGVANEKLFF; CDR3nt: TGTGCCAGCAGCCCGGGACAGGGGGTTGCTAATGAAAAACTGTTTTTT
v_gene: TRBV12-3/TRBV12-4; d_gene: NA; j_gene: TRBJ2-5; abundance: NA; CDR3aa: CASSLVQRYQETQYF; CDR3nt: TGTGCCAGCAGTCTCGTACAGAGGTACCAAGAGACCCAGTACTTC
v_gene: TRBV10-3; d_gene: NA; j_gene: TRBJ1-1; abundance: NA; CDR3aa: CAISESMGQGLMNTEAFF; CDR3nt: TGTGCCATCAGTGAGTCGATGGGCCAGGGACTCATGAACACTGAAGCTTTCTTT
v_gene: TRBV7-9; d_gene: NA; j_gene: TRBJ2-3; abundance: few; CDR3aa: CASSSLGFKDTQYF; CDR3nt: TGTGCCAGCAGCTCTCTGGGTTTTAAGGATACGCAGTATTTT
v_gene: TRBV7-6; d_gene: NA; j_gene: TRBJ1-1; abundance: many; CDR3aa: CASSPGGLNTEAFF; CDR3nt: TGTGCCAGCAGTCCCGGTGGGTTGAACACTGAAGCTTTCTTT
v_gene: TRBV4-3; d_gene: TRBD1; j_gene: TRBJ1-3; abundance: NA; CDR3aa: CASSLSGGTEGNTIYF; CDR3nt: TGCGCCAGCAGCCTCTCAGGGGGAACCGAAGGAAACACCATATATTTT
v_gene: TRBV7-3; d_gene: TRBD2; j_gene: TRBJ2-3; abundance: NA; CDR3aa: CASSTSSGPSGDTQYF; CDR3nt: TGTGCCAGCAGCACTTCTAGCGGCCCCTCGGGAGATACGCAGTATTTT
v_gene: TRBV7-9; d_gene: TRBD1; j_gene: TRBJ1-5; abundance: many; CDR3aa: CASSGSHTGVNQPQHF; CDR3nt: TGTGCCAGCAGCGGATCCCACACAGGGGTAAATCAGCCCCAGCATTTT
v_gene: TRBV10-3; d_gene: NA; j_gene: TRBJ1-2; abundance: NA; CDR3aa: CAISPGGGYTF; CDR3nt: TGTGCCATCAGCCCGGGCGGGGGCTACACCTTC
v_gene: TRBV20-1; d_gene: NA; j_gene: TRBJ2-7; abundance: NA; CDR3aa: CSALGDGAYEQYF; CDR3nt: TGCAGTGCGCTCGGGGACGGTGCCTACGAGCAGTACTTC
v_gene: TRBV27; d_gene: NA; j_gene: TRBJ1-2; abundance: NA; CDR3aa: CASSYAAGNGYTF; CDR3nt: TGTGCCAGCAGTTACGCCGCAGGGAATGGCTACACCTTC
v_gene: TRBV27; d_gene: NA; j_gene: TRBJ2-1; abundance: NA; CDR3aa: CASEAADNEQFF; CDR3nt: TGTGCCAGTGAAGCGGCGGACAATGAGCAGTTCTTC
v_gene: TRBV29-1; d_gene: TRBD2; j_gene: TRBJ2-1; abundance: NA; CDR3aa: CSVEDLTSGGYNEQFF; CDR3nt: TGCAGCGTTGAAGATCTGACTAGCGGGGGGTACAATGAGCAGTTCTTC
v_gene: TRBV19; d_gene: NA; j_gene: TRBJ1-1; abundance: few; CDR3aa: CASSMTNGLTEAFF; CDR3nt: TGTGCCAGTAGTATGACCAACGGACTCACTGAAGCTTTCTTT
v_gene: TRBV10-2; d_gene: TRBD2; j_gene: TRBJ2-1; abundance: NA; CDR3aa: CASRASGGRDEQFF; CDR3nt: TGCGCCAGCAGGGCTAGCGGGGGTCGGGATGAGCAGTTCTTC
v_gene: TRBV20-1; d_gene: NA; j_gene: TRBJ1-5; abundance: few; CDR3aa: CRGETTNQPQHF; CDR3nt: TGCAGGGGGGAAACCACCAATCAGCCCCAGCATTTT
v_gene: TRBV12-3/TRBV12-4; d_gene: NA; j_gene: TRBJ2-4; abundance: few; CDR3aa: CASTDTKNIQYF; CDR3nt: TGTGCTTCGACAGATACCAAAAACATTCAGTACTTC
v_gene: TRBV7-6; d_gene: TRBD2; j_gene: TRBJ2-3; abundance: NA; CDR3aa: CASSDIPLAGGHSDTQYF; CDR3nt: TGTGCCAGCAGCGATATACCACTAGCGGGGGGGCATTCAGATACGCAGTATTTT
v_gene: TRBV7-2; d_gene: TRBD1; j_gene: TRBJ1-4; abundance: many; CDR3aa: CASSLMGTGLFDEKLFF; CDR3nt: TGTGCCAGCAGCTTAATGGGGACAGGGTTGTTCGATGAAAAACTGTTTTTT
v_gene: TRBV6-6; d_gene: TRBD1; j_gene: TRBJ2-1; abundance: many; CDR3aa: CASSKDRGHYNEQFF; CDR3nt: TGTGCCAGCAGTAAGGACAGGGGACACTACAATGAGCAGTTCTTC
v_gene: TRBV7-9; d_gene: NA; j_gene: TRBJ1-1; abundance: few; CDR3aa: CASSLGDPEAFF; CDR3nt: TGTGCCAGCAGCCTAGGGGACCCTGAAGCTTTCTTT
v_gene: TRBV28; d_gene: NA; j_gene: TRBJ1-1; abundance: NA; CDR3aa: CASSLAVGLEILNTEAFF; CDR3nt: TGTGCCAGCAGTTTAGCTGTGGGGTTGGAGATTTTGAACACTGAAGCTTTCTTT
v_gene: TRBV15; d_gene: NA; j_gene: TRBJ2-7; abundance: NA; CDR3aa: CATSRAGTGTQEQYF; CDR3nt: TGTGCCACCAGCAGAGCCGGGACGGGGACTCAGGAGCAGTACTTC
v_gene: TRBV7-9; d_gene: TRBD2; j_gene: TRBJ2-3; abundance: few; CDR3aa: CATSGGAEDTQYF; CDR3nt: TGTGCCACTTCCGGGGGGGCGGAAGATACGCAGTATTTT
v_gene: TRBV3-1; d_gene: TRBD2; j_gene: TRBJ2-3; abundance: NA; CDR3aa: CASSPLLAGGSTDTQYF; CDR3nt: TGTGCCAGCAGCCCCCTCCTAGCGGGGGGAAGCACAGATACGCAGTATTTT
v_gene: TRBV24-1; d_gene: TRBD1; j_gene: TRBJ2-3; abundance: many; CDR3aa: CATRTGRTDTQYF; CDR3nt: TGTGCCACGCGGACAGGGCGGACAGATACGCAGTATTTT
v_gene: TRBV2; d_gene: NA; j_gene: TRBJ2-1; abundance: few; CDR3aa: CASSEQGRNEQFF; CDR3nt: TGTGCCAGCAGTGAACAGGGGAGGAATGAGCAGTTCTTC
v_gene: TRBV27; d_gene: NA; j_gene: TRBJ2-5; abundance: NA; CDR3aa: CASSFGRTAGQYF; CDR3nt: TGTGCCAGCAGTTTCGGACGGACCGCCGGCCAGTACTTC
v_gene: TRBV7-8; d_gene: NA; j_gene: TRBJ2-1; abundance: NA; CDR3aa: CASSLRAGAWNEQFF; CDR3nt: TGTGCCAGCAGCTTAAGGGCAGGGGCCTGGAATGAGCAGTTCTTC
v_gene: TRBV27; d_gene: TRBD2; j_gene: TRBJ2-1; abundance: NA; CDR3aa: CASSFGGAENEQFF; CDR3nt: TGTGCCAGCAGTTTCGGGGGGGCCGAAAATGAGCAGTTCTTC
v_gene: TRBV7-2; d_gene: TRBD2; j_gene: TRBJ2-7; abundance: many; CDR3aa: CASSFRLAGSSYEQYF; CDR3nt: TGTGCCAGCAGCTTCAGACTAGCGGGCTCCTCCTACGAGCAGTACTTC
v_gene: TRBV6-2/TRBV6-3; d_gene: TRBD2; j_gene: TRBJ2-5; abundance: NA; CDR3aa: CASSYSTSGGIQETQYF; CDR3nt: TGTGCCAGCAGTTACTCAACTAGCGGGGGCATCCAAGAGACCCAGTACTTC
v_gene: TRBV19; d_gene: NA; j_gene: TRBJ2-1; abundance: many; CDR3aa: CASSTGPYNEQFF; CDR3nt: TGTGCTAGCAGTACAGGGCCCTACAATGAGCAGTTCTTC
v_gene: TRBV6-1; d_gene: TRBD1; j_gene: TRBJ2-5; abundance: few; CDR3aa: CASSEPFSDRGQETQYF; CDR3nt: TGTGCCAGCAGTGAACCTTTTTCGGACAGGGGACAAGAGACCCAGTACTTC
v_gene: TRBV27; d_gene: NA; j_gene: TRBJ1-1; abundance: few; CDR3aa: CASSLSWGSPEAFF; CDR3nt: TGTGCCAGCAGTTTATCGTGGGGGTCCCCTGAAGCTTTCTTT
v_gene: TRBV15; d_gene: NA; j_gene: TRBJ2-2; abundance: few; CDR3aa: CATSRDPDDSNTGELFF; CDR3nt: TGTGCCACCAGCAGAGATCCGGATGACAGCAACACCGGGGAGCTGTTTTTT
v_gene: TRBV12-3/TRBV12-4; d_gene: NA; j_gene: TRBJ2-1; abundance: few; CDR3aa: CASSHAGIYNEQFF; CDR3nt: TGTGCCAGCAGTCACGCGGGGATATACAATGAGCAGTTCTTC
v_gene: TRBV19; d_gene: NA; j_gene: TRBJ1-3; abundance: NA; CDR3aa: CASSITDSGNTIYF; CDR3nt: TGTGCCAGTAGTATTACGGACTCTGGAAACACCATATATTTT
v_gene: TRBV15; d_gene: NA; j_gene: TRBJ2-7; abundance: NA; CDR3aa: CATGLDLYEQYF; CDR3nt: TGTGCCACCGGTCTAGATCTCTACGAGCAGTACTTT
v_gene: TRBV2; d_gene: TRBD1; j_gene: TRBJ2-1; abundance: few; CDR3aa: CASSYHRDSQFF; CDR3nt: TGTGCCAGCAGTTACCACCGGGACAGTCAGTTCTTC
v_gene: TRBV20-1; d_gene: TRBD1; j_gene: TRBJ1-1; abundance: few; CDR3aa: CSARDREGANTEAFF; CDR3nt: TGCAGTGCTAGAGATAGGGAGGGGGCGAACACTGAAGCTTTCTTT
v_gene: TRBV12-3/TRBV12-4; d_gene: NA; j_gene: TRBJ1-1; abundance: many; CDR3aa: CASSMGREAFF; CDR3nt: TGTGCCAGCTCCATGGGCAGGGAAGCTTTCTTT
v_gene: TRBV6-1; d_gene: NA; j_gene: TRBJ1-2; abundance: few; CDR3aa: CACQSGGFNYGYTF; CDR3nt: TGTGCCTGCCAGTCGGGGGGATTCAACTATGGCTACACCTTC
v_gene: TRBV7-6; d_gene: NA; j_gene: TRBJ1-1; abundance: NA; CDR3aa: CASSITGPKDSTEAFF; CDR3nt: TGTGCCAGCAGCATTACGGGACCTAAAGACTCCACTGAAGCTTTCTTT